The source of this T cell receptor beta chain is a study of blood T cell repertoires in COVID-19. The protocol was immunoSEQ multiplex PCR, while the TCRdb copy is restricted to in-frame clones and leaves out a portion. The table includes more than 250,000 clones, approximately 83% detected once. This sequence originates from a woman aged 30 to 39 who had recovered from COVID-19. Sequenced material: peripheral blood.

CDR3 nucleotides: TGTGCCAGCAGCTTGGGGGTGGGGGCCACAGATACGCAGTATTTT. This translates into CASSLGVGATDTQYF. This sequence joins TRBV11-2 and TRBJ2-3; D possibly corresponds to TRBD1 (6 bases). The CDR3 is 15 residues long. V lost 3 bases and J 2 bases, leaving 12 bases between the germline ends. Per the germline V gene, CDR1 is SGHAT and CDR2 is FQNNGV.